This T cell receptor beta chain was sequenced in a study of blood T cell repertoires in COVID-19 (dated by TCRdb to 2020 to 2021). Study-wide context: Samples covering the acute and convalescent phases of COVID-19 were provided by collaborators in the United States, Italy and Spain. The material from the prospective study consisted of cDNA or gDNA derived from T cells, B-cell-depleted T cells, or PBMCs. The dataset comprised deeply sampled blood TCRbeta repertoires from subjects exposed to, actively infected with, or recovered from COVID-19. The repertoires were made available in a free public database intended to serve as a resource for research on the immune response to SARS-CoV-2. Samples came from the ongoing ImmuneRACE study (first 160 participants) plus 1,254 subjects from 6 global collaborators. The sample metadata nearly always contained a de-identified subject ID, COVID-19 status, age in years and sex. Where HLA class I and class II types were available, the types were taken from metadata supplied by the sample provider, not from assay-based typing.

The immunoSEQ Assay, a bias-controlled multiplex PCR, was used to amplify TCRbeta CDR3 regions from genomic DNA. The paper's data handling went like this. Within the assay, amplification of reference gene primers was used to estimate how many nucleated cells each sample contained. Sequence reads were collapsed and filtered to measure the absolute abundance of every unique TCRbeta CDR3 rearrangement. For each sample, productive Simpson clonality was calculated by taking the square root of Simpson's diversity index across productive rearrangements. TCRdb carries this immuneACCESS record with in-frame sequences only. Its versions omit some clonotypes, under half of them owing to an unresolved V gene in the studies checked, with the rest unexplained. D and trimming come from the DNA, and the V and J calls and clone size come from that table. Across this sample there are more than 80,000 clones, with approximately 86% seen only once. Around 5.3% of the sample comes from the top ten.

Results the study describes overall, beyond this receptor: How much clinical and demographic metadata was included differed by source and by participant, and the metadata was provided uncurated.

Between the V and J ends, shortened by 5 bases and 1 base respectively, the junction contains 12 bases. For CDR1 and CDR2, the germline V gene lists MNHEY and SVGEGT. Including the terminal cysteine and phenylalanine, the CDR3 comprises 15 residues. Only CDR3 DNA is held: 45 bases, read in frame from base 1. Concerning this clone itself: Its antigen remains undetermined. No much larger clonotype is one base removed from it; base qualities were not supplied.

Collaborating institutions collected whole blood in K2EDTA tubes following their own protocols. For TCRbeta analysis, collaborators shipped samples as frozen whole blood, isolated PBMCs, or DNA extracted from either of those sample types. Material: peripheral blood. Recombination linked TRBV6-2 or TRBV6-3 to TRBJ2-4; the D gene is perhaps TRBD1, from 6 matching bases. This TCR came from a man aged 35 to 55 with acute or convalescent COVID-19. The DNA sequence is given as TGTGCCAGCAGTCGGACAGTCCCGGCCAAAAACATTCAGTACTTC. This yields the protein CASSRTVPAKNIQYF.